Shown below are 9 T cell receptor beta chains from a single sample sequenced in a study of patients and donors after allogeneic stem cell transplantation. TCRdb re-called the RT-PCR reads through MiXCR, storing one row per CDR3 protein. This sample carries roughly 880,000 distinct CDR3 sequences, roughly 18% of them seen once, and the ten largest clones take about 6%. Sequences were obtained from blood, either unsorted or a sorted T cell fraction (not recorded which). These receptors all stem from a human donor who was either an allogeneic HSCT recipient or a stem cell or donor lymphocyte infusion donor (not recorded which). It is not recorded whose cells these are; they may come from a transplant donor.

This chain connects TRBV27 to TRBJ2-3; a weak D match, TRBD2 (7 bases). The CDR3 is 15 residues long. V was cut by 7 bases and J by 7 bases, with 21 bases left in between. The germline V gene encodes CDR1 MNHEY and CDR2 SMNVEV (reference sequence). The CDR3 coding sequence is TGTGCCAGCACCCCTAGCGGACAGCCTACACATACGCAGTATTTT. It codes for CASTPSGQPTHTQYF.

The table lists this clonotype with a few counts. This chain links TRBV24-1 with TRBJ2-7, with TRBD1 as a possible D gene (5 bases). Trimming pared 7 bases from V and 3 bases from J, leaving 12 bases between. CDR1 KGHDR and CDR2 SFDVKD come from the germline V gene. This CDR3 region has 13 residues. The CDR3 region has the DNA TGTGCCACCAGCCTCAGGGATGGCTACGAGCAGTACTTC. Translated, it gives CATSLRDGYEQYF.

DNA of the CDR3: TGTGCCAGCAGCCCGGGGACCGGGGACACCTATGGCTACACCTTC. This codes for CASSPGTGDTYGYTF. The chain recombines TRBV7-6 with TRBJ1-2; D possibly corresponds to TRBD1 (6 bases). V lost 5 bases, J lost 4 bases, and 17 bases lay in between. The CDR3 has 15 residues. Germline loops: CDR1 SGHVS, CDR2 FNYEAQ.

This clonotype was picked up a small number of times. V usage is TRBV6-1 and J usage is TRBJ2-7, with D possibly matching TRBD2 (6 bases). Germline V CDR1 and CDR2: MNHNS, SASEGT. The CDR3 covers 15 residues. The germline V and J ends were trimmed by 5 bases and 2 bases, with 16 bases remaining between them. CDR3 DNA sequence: TGTGCCAGCAGTCGCGGGGAGAGATTCACCTACGAGCAGTACTTC. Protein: CASSRGERFTYEQYF.

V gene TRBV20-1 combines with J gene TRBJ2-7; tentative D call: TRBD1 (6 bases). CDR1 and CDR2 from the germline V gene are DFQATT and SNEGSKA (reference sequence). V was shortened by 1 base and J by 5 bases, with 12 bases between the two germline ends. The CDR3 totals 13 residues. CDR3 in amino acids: CSARAEGTHEQYF. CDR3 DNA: TGCAGTGCTAGAGCGGAAGGGACACACGAGCAGTACTTC.

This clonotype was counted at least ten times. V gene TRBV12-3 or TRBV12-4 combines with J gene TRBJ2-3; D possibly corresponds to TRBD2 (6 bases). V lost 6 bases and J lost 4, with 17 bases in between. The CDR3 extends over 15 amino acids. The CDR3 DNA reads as TGTGCCAGCAGATCATCCTGGGGGACTGCAGATACGCAGTATTTT. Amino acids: CASRSSWGTADTQYF.

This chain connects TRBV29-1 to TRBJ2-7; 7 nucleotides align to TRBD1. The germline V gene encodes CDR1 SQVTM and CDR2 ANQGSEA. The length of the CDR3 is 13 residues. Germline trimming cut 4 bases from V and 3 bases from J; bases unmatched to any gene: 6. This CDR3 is CSVVMRQGYEQYF. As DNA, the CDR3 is TGCAGCGTTGTAATGAGACAGGGCTACGAGCAGTACTTC.

CDR3 residues: CASRHQLAGQGRDQPQHF. CDR3 nucleotides: TGTGCCAGCAGGCACCAATTGGCGGGACAGGGAAGGGATCAGCCCCAGCATTTT. The chain employs TRBV6-1 and TRBJ1-5; 9 bases are a match to TRBD1. Germline trimming cut 6 bases from V and 5 bases from J; bases unmatched to any gene: 17. Germline V gene sequence: CDR1 MNHNS, CDR2 SASEGT. There are 18 residues in the CDR3.

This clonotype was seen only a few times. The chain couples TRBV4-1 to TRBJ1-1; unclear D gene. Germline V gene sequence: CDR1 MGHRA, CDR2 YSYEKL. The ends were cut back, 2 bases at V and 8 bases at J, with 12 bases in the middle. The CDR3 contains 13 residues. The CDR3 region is CASSQLLGGEAFF. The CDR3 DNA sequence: TGCGCCAGCAGCCAACTTTTAGGAGGAGAAGCTTTCTTT.